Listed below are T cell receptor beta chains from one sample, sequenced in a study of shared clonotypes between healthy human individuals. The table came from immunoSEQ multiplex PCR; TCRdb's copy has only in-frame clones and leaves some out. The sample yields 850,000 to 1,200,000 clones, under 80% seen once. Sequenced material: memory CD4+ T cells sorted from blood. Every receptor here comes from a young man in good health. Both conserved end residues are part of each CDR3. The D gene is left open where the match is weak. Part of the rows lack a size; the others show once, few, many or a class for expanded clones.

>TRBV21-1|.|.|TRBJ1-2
CASTVTGGINYGYTF
TGTGCCAGCACCGTAACAGGGGGGATTAACTATGGCTACACCTTC
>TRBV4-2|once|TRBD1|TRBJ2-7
CASSQATGGAYEQYF
TGTGCCAGCAGCCAAGCAACAGGGGGCGCGTACGAGCAGTACTTC
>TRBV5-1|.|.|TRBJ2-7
CASSLRPGGNEQYF
TGCGCCAGCAGCTTGAGACCGGGTGGAAACGAGCAGTACTTC
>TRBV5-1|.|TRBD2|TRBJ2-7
CASSPAGGQYSYEQYF
TGCGCCAGCAGCCCCGCGGGGGGGCAATACTCCTACGAGCAGTACTTC
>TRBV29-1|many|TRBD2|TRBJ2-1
CSAPGLAGANEQFF
TGCAGCGCCCCAGGACTAGCGGGAGCTAATGAGCAGTTCTTC
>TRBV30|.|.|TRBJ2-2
CAWSQPTGGGGELFF
TGTGCCTGGAGTCAACCCACCGGAGGTGGCGGGGAGCTGTTTTTT
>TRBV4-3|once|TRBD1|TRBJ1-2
CASSQGGTGGPYGYTF
TGCGCCAGCAGCCAGGGGGGGACAGGGGGCCCCTATGGCTACACCTTC
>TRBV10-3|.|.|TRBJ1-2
CAISEAAGIDGYTF
TGTGCCATCAGTGAGGCAGCAGGGATCGATGGCTACACCTTC
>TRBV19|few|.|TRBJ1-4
CASSTEKRGATNEKLFF
TGTGCCAGTAGTACGGAAAAAAGGGGTGCAACTAATGAAAAACTGTTTTTT
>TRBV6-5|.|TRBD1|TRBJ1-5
CASSSTDRDGNQPQHF
TGTGCCAGCAGTTCAACTGACAGGGATGGGAATCAGCCCCAGCATTTT
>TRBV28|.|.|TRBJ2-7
CASSLTRAAFYEQYF
TGTGCCAGCAGTCTAACCCGAGCCGCATTTTACGAGCAGTACTTC
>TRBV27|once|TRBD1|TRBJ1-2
CASSSMTGVYGYTF
TGTGCCAGCAGTTCAATGACAGGGGTTTATGGCTACACCTTC
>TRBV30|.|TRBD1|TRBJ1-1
CAWTGQGATEAFF
TGTGCCTGGACCGGACAGGGGGCTACTGAAGCTTTCTTT
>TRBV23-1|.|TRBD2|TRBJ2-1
CASSQVEGTSVYNEQFF
TGCGCCAGCAGTCAAGTCGAAGGGACTAGCGTATACAATGAGCAGTTCTTC
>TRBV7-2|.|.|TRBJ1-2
CASSLDADYGYTF
TGTGCCAGCAGCTTAGATGCGGACTATGGCTACACCTTC
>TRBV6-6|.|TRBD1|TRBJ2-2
CASRSTGATGELFF
TGTGCCAGCAGATCCACAGGGGCCACCGGGGAGCTGTTTTTT
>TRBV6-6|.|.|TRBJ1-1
CASGFPPNTEAFF
TGTGCCAGCGGCTTCCCACCTAACACTGAAGCTTTCTTT
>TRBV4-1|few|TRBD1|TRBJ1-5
CASSQEQGNQPQHF
TGCGCCAGCAGCCAAGAACAGGGGAATCAGCCCCAGCATTTT
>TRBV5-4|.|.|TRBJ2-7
CASSRPSGGENEQYF
TGTGCCAGCAGTAGGCCGTCGGGCGGGGAAAACGAGCAGTACTTC
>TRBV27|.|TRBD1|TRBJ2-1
CASRGQGGGNEQFF
TGTGCCAGCAGGGGACAGGGAGGCGGGAATGAGCAGTTCTTC
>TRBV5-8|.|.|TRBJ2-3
CASSQIRLGAGRTDTQYF
TGTGCCAGCAGCCAGATTCGCCTAGGTGCGGGACGCACAGATACGCAGTATTTT
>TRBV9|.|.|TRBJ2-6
CASSVGPGANVLTF
TGTGCCAGCAGCGTAGGTCCAGGGGCCAACGTCCTGACTTTC
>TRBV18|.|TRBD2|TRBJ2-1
CASSPASGGREQFF
TGTGCCAGCTCACCGGCTAGCGGGGGAAGGGAGCAGTTCTTC
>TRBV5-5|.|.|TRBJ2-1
CASSPGGLNNEQFF
TGTGCCAGCAGCCCTGGGGGTTTAAACAATGAGCAGTTCTTC
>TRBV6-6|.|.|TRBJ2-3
CASNRRDTQYF
TGTGCCAGCAATAGGCGAGATACGCAGTATTTT
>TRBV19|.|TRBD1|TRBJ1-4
CASSLRQGGEKLFF
TGTGCCAGTAGCCTTCGACAGGGAGGGGAAAAACTGTTTTTT
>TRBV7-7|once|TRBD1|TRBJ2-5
CASSPDRGGETQYF
TGTGCTAGCAGCCCTGACAGGGGTGGGGAGACCCAGTACTTC
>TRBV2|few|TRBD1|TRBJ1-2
CASRVPGGSYGYTF
TGTGCCAGCAGGGTACCAGGGGGCAGCTATGGCTACACCTTC
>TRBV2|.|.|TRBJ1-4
CASSDPGLANEKLFF
TGTGCCAGCTCTGACCCAGGGTTAGCTAATGAAAAACTGTTTTTT
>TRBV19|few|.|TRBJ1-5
CASTPGREGQPQHF
TGTGCCAGTACCCCCGGGCGGGAAGGGCAGCCCCAGCATTTT
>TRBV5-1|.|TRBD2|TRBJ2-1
CASSLSGSADYNEQFF
TGCGCCAGCAGCTTAAGCGGGAGCGCAGACTACAATGAGCAGTTCTTC
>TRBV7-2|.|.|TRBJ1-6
CASSLSGGGNSPLHF
TGTGCCAGCAGCTTATCCGGGGGCGGGAATTCACCCCTCCACTTT
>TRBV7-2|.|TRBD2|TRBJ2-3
CASSFAGGPTDTQYF
TGTGCCAGCAGCTTTGCGGGAGGGCCAACAGATACGCAGTATTTT